One sample yielded the 10 T cell receptor beta chains listed below, sequenced in a study of OX40 agonist ivuxolimab in advanced cancers. Generated by immunoSEQ multiplex PCR, the TCRdb table keeps only in-frame clones and is missing some. The profile shows 70,000 to 85,000 clones, around nine tenths of them singletons. Here the sequenced sample was CD4+ or CD8+ T cells sorted from blood, taken in a trial of the OX40 agonist ivuxolimab. The receptors were sampled from an adult with an advanced solid tumor such as melanoma, head and neck, liver or kidney cancer.

J is TRBJ2-1 and V is TRBV5-1, with 9 bases that match TRBD2. Germline V lookup: CDR1 SGHRS, CDR2 YFSETQ. Trimming cost V 1 base and J 7 bases; bases outside gene matches: 9. This CDR3 has 16 amino acids. CDR3 nucleotides: TGCGCCAGCAGCTTGCCGCTTAGCGGGAGTAAGAATGAGCAGTTCTTC. It specifies CASSLPLSGSKNEQFF.

J is TRBJ2-5 and V is TRBV9; 8 bases align to TRBD2. J was trimmed by 1 base and V by 4 bases; bases with no gene match: 12. The length of the CDR3 is 17 residues. Germline CDR1 is SGDLS and CDR2 is YYNGEE. The CDR3 sequence: CASSPGGGQVFQETQYF. CDR3 sequence (DNA): TGTGCCAGCAGCCCCGGGGGGGGCCAAGTTTTCCAAGAGACCCAGTACTTC. Together with reference TRBV9 and TRBJ2-5, the CDR3 gives the full variable domain: DSGVTQTPKHLITATGQRVTLRCSPRSGDLSVYWYQQSLDQGLQFLIQYYNGEERAKGNILERFSAQQFPDLHSELNLSSLELGDSALYFCASSPGGGQVFQETQYFGPGTRLLVL.

The chain joins TRBV28 to TRBJ2-7; 8 bases agree with TRBD1. Germline CDR1 is MDHEN and CDR2 is SYDVKM. The CDR3 runs to 16 residues. Trimming cost V 8 bases and J 2 bases; bases outside gene matches: 14. The DNA of the CDR3 is TGTGCCAGCGTTCCAGGGGGGCCGACAGGGGCCTACGAGCAGTACTTC. The encoded protein is CASVPGGPTGAYEQYF.

The sample holds one count of this clone. The rearrangement links TRBV6-5 to TRBJ1-2; no clear D gene. Trimming took 7 bases from V and 5 from J, leaving 20 bases between them. Germline lookup yields CDR1 MNHEY and CDR2 SVGAGI. This CDR3 region has 15 residues. Written as DNA, the CDR3 is TGTGCCAGCACTTCTGTTGGATCGGGCGAATATGGCTACACCTTC. Amino acid sequence: CASTSVGSGEYGYTF.

The genes are TRBV11-2 and TRBJ2-5; no clear D gene. CDR1 and CDR2 from the germline V gene are SGHAT and FQNNGV. V lost 1 base to trimming and J lost 4 bases, with 7 bases between them. CDR3 length: 13 amino acids. DNA for the CDR3: TGTGCCAGCAGCTTAGTTCCGCGAGAGACCCAGTACTTC. This gives the protein CASSLVPRETQYF.

The V and J genes are TRBV6-5 and TRBJ1-4, with 9 positions matching TRBD1. Germline CDR1 reads MNHEY; CDR2 reads SVGAGI. The ends lost 6 bases at V and 8 bases at J; junction bases unmatched: 7. The CDR3 length is 14 residues. The CDR3: CASRLDRGKEKLFF. As DNA, the CDR3 is TGTGCCAGCAGGCTCGACAGGGGGAAGGAAAAACTGTTTTTT.

This clone was observed once. The V and J genes are TRBV2 and TRBJ2-2, with no clear D. The CDR3 consists of 14 residues. V lost 2 bases to trimming and J lost 7 bases, with 11 bases between them. Germline values: CDR1 SNHLY, CDR2 FYNNEI. The CDR3 reads CASSEWTGGGELFF. The CDR3 DNA is TGTGCCAGCAGTGAATGGACGGGTGGCGGGGAGCTGTTTTTT. The whole variable domain, filled in from reference TRBV2 and TRBJ2-2, reads EPEVTQTPSHQVTQMGQEVILRCVPISNHLYFYWYRQILGQKVEFLVSFYNNEISEKSEIFDDQFSVERPDGSNFTLKIRSTKLEDSAMYFCASSEWTGGGELFFGEGSRLTVL.

The V call is TRBV7-2, the J call TRBJ1-1; D is ambiguous. Trimming left V 1 base short and J 1 base short, with 10 bases between. CDR1 is SGHTA and CDR2 is FQGNSA in the germline V gene. This CDR3 is 15 amino acids long. CDR3 coding DNA: TGTGCCAGCAGCTTAGTCAGCCGGGGGAACACTGAAGCTTTCTTT. Translated, it gives CASSLVSRGNTEAFF.

The chain is built from TRBV6-1 and TRBJ1-2, with D unclear. The V gene lost 2 bases and the J gene lost 1 base, with 2 bases spanning the gap. Per the germline V gene, CDR1 is MNHNS and CDR2 is SASEGT. The CDR3 extends over 12 amino acids. CDR3: CASSESNYGYTF. Written as DNA, the CDR3 is TGTGCCAGCAGTGAAAGTAACTATGGCTACACCTTC.

This rearrangement joins TRBV19 to TRBJ2-7; D remains ambiguous. The CDR3 spans 14 residues. Germline CDR1 LNHDA, CDR2 SQIVND (reference sequence). With 1 base removed from V and 3 bases from J, the gap between germline ends came to 10 bases. Here the CDR3 reads CASSIGGTLYEQYF. CDR3 nucleotide sequence: TGTGCCAGTAGTATAGGCGGAACCCTCTACGAGCAGTACTTC. Filled out from reference TRBV19 and TRBJ2-7, the complete variable domain reads DGGITQSPKYLFRKEGQNVTLSCEQNLNHDAMYWYRQDPGQGLRLIYYSQIVNDFQKGDIAEGYSVSREKKESFPLTVTSAQKNPTAFYLCASSIGGTLYEQYFGPGTRLTVT.